The clone carrying this T cell receptor beta chain appeared many times. The CDR3 is made up of 14 amino acids. These data come from a study of blood T cells in healthy people across ages. Through a sample-barcoded 5' primer and a J-beta primer mix, a second PCR was run for roughly 6 to 12 cycles. TCRdb reanalysed the 5' RACE reads using MiXCR and keeps one entry per CDR3 protein. Of 500,000 to 650,000 distinct CDR3 sequences listed, over 25% were seen once; the top ten hold about 3.3%. These data were likewise used in another study, on T cells of mothers and their children.

The specimen sequenced was blood. The chain couples TRBV21-1 to TRBJ2-7; TRBD1 is the table's D call, not checked against the DNA. TRBV21-1 is described as a pseudogene. This TCR derives from a boy younger than 10 in good health. CDR3 sequence: CASSNRDESYEQYF. Here the CDR3 DNA reads TGTGCCAGCAGCAACCGGGATGAGTCCTACGAGCAGTACTTC.